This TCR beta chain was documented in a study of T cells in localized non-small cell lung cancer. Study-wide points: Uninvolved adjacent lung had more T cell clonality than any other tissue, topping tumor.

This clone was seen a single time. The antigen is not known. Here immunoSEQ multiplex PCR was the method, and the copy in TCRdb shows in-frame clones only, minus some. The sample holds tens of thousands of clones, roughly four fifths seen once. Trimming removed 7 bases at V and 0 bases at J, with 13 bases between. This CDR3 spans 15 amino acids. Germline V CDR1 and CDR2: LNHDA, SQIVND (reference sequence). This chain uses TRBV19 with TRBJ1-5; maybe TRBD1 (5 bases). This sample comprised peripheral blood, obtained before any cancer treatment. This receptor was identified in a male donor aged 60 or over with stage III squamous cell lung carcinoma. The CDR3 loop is CASKGDPYSNQPQHF. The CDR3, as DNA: TGTGCCAGTAAAGGGGATCCTTATAGCAATCAGCCCCAGCATTTT.